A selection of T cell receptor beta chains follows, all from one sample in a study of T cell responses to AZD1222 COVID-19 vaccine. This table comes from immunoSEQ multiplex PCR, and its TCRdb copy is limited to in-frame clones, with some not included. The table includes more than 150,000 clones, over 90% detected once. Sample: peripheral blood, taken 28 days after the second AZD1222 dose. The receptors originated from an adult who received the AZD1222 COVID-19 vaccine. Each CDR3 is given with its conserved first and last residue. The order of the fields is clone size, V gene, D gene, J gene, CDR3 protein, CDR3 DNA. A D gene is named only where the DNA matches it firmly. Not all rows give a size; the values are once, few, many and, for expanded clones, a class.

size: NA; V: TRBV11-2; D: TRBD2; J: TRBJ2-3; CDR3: CASSPLAGDTDTQYF; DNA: TGTGCCAGCAGCCCCCTAGCGGGGGACACAGATACGCAGTATTTT
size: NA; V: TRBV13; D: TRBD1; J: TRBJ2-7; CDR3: CASRRNRGDRVFEQYF; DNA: TGTGCCAGCAGGCGAAATCGAGGGGACAGGGTTTTCGAGCAGTACTTC
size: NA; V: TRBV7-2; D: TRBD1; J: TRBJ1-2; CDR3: CASSSTGVGYGYTF; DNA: TGTGCCAGCAGCTCGACAGGGGTGGGGTATGGCTACACCTTC
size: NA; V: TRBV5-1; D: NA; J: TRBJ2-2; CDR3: CASTVGKFGAGELFF; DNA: TGCGCCAGCACCGTCGGGAAGTTTGGGGCCGGGGAGCTGTTTTTT
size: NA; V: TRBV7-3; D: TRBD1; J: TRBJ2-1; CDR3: CASSRRGQGGDEQFF; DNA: TGTGCCAGCAGCCGCCGAGGACAGGGCGGCGATGAGCAGTTCTTC
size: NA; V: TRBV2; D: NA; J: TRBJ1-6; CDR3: CASSNGGGINSPLHF; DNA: TGTGCCAGCAGTAATGGGGGGGGAATCAATTCACCCCTCCACTTT
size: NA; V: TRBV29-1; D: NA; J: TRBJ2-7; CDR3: CSVEDYEQYF; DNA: TGCAGCGTTGAAGACTACGAGCAGTACTTC
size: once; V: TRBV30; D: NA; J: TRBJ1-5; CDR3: CAWSVKDTANQPQHF; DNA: TGTGCCTGGAGTGTTAAGGACACGGCCAATCAGCCCCAGCATTTT
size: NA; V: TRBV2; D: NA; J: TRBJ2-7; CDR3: CASSDWVITYEQYF; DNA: TGTGCCAGCAGTGATTGGGTTATAACGTACGAGCAGTACTTC
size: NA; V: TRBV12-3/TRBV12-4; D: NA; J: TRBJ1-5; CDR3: CASSLADNQPQHF; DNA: TGTGCCAGCAGTTTAGCTGACAATCAGCCCCAGCATTTT
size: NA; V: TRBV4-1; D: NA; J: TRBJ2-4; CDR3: CASSPGPQGRIAKNIQYF; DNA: TGCGCCAGCAGCCCAGGCCCACAGGGTAGGATAGCCAAAAACATTCAGTACTTC
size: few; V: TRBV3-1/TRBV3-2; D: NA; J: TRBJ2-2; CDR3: CASSQGRELFF; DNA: TGTGCCAGCAGCCAAGGCAGGGAGCTGTTTTTT
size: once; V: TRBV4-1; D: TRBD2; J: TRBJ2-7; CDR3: CASSQGTSGRPLSYEQYF; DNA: TGCGCCAGCAGCCAAGGGACTAGCGGGAGACCACTTTCCTACGAGCAGTACTTC
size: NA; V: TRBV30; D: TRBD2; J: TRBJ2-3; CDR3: CAWIGRTSGGPSTDTQYF; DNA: TGTGCCTGGATAGGTAGGACTAGCGGGGGTCCTAGCACAGATACGCAGTATTTT
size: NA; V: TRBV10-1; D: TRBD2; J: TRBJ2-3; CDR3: CARGTTHLMDTQYF; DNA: TGCGCCAGGGGGACTACCCACCTTATGGATACGCAGTATTTT
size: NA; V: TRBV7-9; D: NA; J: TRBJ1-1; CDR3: CASSFRGFDTEAFF; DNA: TGTGCCAGCAGCTTTAGGGGGTTCGACACTGAAGCTTTCTTT
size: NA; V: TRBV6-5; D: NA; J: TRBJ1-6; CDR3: CASSYWGRSSPLHF; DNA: TGTGCCAGCAGTTACTGGGGGCGTAGTTCACCCCTCCACTTT
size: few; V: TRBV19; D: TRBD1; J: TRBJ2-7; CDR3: CASSIEWTGGIHEQYF; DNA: TGTGCCAGTAGTATAGAGTGGACAGGGGGCATCCACGAGCAGTACTTC
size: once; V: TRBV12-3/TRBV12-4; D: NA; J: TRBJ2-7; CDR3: CASSYGFDEQYF; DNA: TGTGCCAGCAGTTACGGGTTTGACGAGCAGTACTTC
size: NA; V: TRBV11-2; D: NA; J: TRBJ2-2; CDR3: CASSLGRNTGELFF; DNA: TGTGCCAGCAGCTTGGGCAGGAACACCGGGGAGCTGTTTTTT
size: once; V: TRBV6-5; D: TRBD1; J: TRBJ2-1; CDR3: CASSSLDRYNEQFF; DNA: TGTGCCAGCAGTTCCTTGGACAGGTACAATGAGCAGTTCTTC
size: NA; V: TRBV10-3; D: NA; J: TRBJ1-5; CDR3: CAISGGGLFSNQPQHF; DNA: TGTGCCATCAGCGGTGGGGGACTGTTTAGCAATCAGCCCCAGCATTTT
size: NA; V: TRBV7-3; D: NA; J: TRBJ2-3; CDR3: CASSLERGTQYF; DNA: TGTGCCAGCAGCCTGGAGCGCGGTACGCAGTATTTT
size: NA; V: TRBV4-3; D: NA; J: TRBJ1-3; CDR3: CASSQSFPDHSGNTIYF; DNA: TGCGCCAGCAGCCAATCCTTCCCAGATCACTCTGGAAACACCATATATTTT
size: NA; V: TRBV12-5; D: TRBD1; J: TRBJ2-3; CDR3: CASGLGQGSRVTDTQYF; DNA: TGTGCTAGTGGTTTGGGACAGGGCTCACGGGTCACAGATACGCAGTATTTT
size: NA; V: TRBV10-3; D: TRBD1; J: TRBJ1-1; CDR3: CAISESGQSTEAFF; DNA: TGTGCCATCAGTGAGTCGGGACAGTCGACTGAAGCTTTCTTT
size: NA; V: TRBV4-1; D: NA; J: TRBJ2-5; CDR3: CASSQSGVGQETQYF; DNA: TGCGCCAGCAGCCAATCAGGGGTTGGCCAAGAGACCCAGTACTTC
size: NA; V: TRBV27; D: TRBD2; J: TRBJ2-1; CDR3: CASTPLAGVPIEQFF; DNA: TGTGCCAGCACCCCACTAGCGGGAGTACCAATCGAGCAGTTCTTC
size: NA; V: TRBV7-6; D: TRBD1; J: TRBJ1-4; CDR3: CASSPRGLNEKLFF; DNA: TGTGCCAGCAGCCCCAGGGGGCTGAATGAAAAACTGTTTTTT
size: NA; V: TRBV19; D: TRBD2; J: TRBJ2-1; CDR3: CASRKLAGVGNEQFF; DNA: TGTGCCAGTAGGAAACTAGCGGGAGTTGGGAATGAGCAGTTCTTC
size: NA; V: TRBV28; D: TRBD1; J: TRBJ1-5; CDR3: CASSSGQGGAPQHF; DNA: TGTGCCAGCAGTTCCGGACAGGGAGGAGCGCCCCAGCATTTT
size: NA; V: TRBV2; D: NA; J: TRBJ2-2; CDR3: CASSEGPRVAGELFF; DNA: TGTGCCAGCAGTGAGGGCCCTCGAGTGGCCGGGGAGCTGTTTTTT
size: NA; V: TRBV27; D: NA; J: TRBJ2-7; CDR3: CASSLTPRGTYEQYF; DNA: TGTGCCAGCAGCTTAACTCCCCGGGGGACCTACGAGCAGTACTTC
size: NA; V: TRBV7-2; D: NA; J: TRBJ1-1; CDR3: CASSPFGGVGTEAFF; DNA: TGTGCCAGCAGCCCCTTCGGGGGCGTAGGAACTGAAGCTTTCTTT
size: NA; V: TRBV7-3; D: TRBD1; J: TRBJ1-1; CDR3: CASSGTGGTEAFF; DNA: TGTGCCAGCTCTGGCACAGGGGGCACTGAAGCTTTCTTT
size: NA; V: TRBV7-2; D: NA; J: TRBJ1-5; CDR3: CASSLEAGFQPQHF; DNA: TGTGCCAGCAGCTTAGAGGCAGGGTTCCAGCCCCAGCATTTT
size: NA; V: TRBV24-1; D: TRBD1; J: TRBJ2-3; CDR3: CATAGQGESDTQYF; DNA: TGTGCCACCGCGGGACAGGGAGAGTCAGATACGCAGTATTTT
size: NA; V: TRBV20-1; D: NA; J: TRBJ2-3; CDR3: CSASAGPSTDTQYF; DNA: TGCAGTGCTAGTGCGGGTCCTAGCACAGATACGCAGTATTTT
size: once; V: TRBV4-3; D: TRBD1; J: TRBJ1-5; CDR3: CASSQTGDSNQPQHF; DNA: TGCGCCAGCAGCCAGACAGGGGATAGCAATCAGCCCCAGCATTTT
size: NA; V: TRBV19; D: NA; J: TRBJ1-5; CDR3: CASSIAPVALGQPQHF; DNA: TGTGCCAGTAGTATAGCCCCGGTGGCGCTCGGACAGCCCCAGCATTTT
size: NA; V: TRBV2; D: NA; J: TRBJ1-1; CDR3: CASSEAGLGVGTEAFF; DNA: TGTGCCAGCAGTGAAGCCGGGTTAGGGGTGGGGACTGAAGCTTTCTTT
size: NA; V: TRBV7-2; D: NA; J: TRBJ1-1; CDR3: CASSLGGVGTEAFF; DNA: TGTGCCAGCAGCTTAGGGGGGGTAGGCACTGAAGCTTTCTTT
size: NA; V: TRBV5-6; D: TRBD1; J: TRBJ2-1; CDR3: CASSLGQGRDEQFF; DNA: TGTGCCAGCAGCTTGGGACAGGGGCGCGATGAGCAGTTCTTC
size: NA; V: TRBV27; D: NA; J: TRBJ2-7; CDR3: CASRGDKSYEQYF; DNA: TGTGCCAGCAGGGGGGACAAAAGCTACGAGCAGTACTTC
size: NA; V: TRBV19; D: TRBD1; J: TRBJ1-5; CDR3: CASSIYGQGQPQHF; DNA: TGTGCCAGTAGTATTTACGGACAGGGTCAGCCCCAGCATTTT
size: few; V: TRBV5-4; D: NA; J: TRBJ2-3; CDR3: CATKASSTDTQYF; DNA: TGTGCCACAAAAGCGTCTAGCACAGATACGCAGTATTTT
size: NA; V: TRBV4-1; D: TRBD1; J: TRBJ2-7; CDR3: CASSPGQGYWGEQYF; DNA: TGCGCCAGCAGCCCGGGACAGGGCTACTGGGGCGAGCAGTACTTC